These 31 T cell receptor beta chains originate from one sample sequenced in a study of blood T cell repertoires in COVID-19. The protocol was immunoSEQ multiplex PCR, while the TCRdb copy is restricted to in-frame clones and leaves out a portion. This sample has approximately 17,000 clones, with about 90% found just once. The sample comprised peripheral blood. These receptors came from a human donor in a cohort sampled during active COVID-19.

The gene calls are TRBV7-9 and TRBJ1-5, with unresolved D. This CDR3 has 15 residues. Trimming took off 5 bases at V and 7 bases at J, with 18 bases between the two ends. Germline assignment: CDR1 SEHNR and CDR2 FQNEAQ (reference sequence). This CDR3 is CASSPLGGSKQPQHF. In nucleotides, the CDR3 is TGTGCCAGCAGCCCACTCGGAGGGTCAAAACAGCCCCAGCATTTT.

This clone was recorded only once. The chain employs TRBV19 and TRBJ2-3; D gene ambiguous. Germline CDR1 is LNHDA and CDR2 is SQIVND (reference sequence). Trimming took off 5 bases at V and 0 bases at J, with 9 bases between the two ends. This CDR3 region has 14 residues. CDR3: CASSGLASTDTQYF. CDR3 in DNA: TGTGCCAGTAGTGGGCTTGCTAGCACAGATACGCAGTATTTT.

The V and J genes are TRBV28 and TRBJ2-3, with 14 positions matching TRBD2. Unmatched junction bases numbered 16, after V lost 5 bases and J lost 3 bases. The CDR3 has 20 residues. Germline CDR1 reads MDHEN; CDR2 reads SYDVKM. The CDR3 region is CASSDYWETSGGASTDTQYF. As DNA, the CDR3 is TGTGCCAGCAGTGATTACTGGGAGACTAGCGGGGGGGCCAGTACAGATACGCAGTATTTT.

Only one count was recorded for this clone. The chain couples TRBV5-5 to TRBJ2-7, with 9 bases fitting TRBD2. This CDR3 spans 15 amino acids. Germline loops: CDR1 SGHKS, CDR2 YYEKEE (reference sequence). The ends lost 4 bases at V and 2 bases at J; junction bases unmatched: 7. The DNA for the CDR3 is TGTGCCAGCAGCCTGCAGCTAGCGGGGACCTACGAGCAGTACTTC. It encodes CASSLQLAGTYEQYF. Complete variable domain (other parts from reference TRBV5-5 and TRBJ2-7): DAGVTQSPTHLIKTRGQQVTLRCSPISGHKSVSWYQQVLGQGPQFIFQYYEKEERGRGNFPDRFSARQFPNYSSELNVNALLLGDSALYLCASSLQLAGTYEQYFGPGTRLTVT.

This chain joins TRBV24-1 and TRBJ2-3; 9 positions match TRBD1. The CDR3 is made up of 13 amino acids. Losses at the gene ends were 12 bases for V and 4 bases for J; bases not matched to a gene: 7. CDR1 is KGHDR and CDR2 is SFDVKD in the germline V gene. The CDR3, as DNA: TGTGCCGCACAGGGGGCGAACTCAGATACGCAGTATTTT. As protein: CAAQGANSDTQYF.

V gene TRBV2 combines with J gene TRBJ2-5, with D possibly TRBD2 on 5 matching bases. Germline V gene sequence: CDR1 SNHLY, CDR2 FYNNEI. CDR3 length: 14 residues. V lost 6 bases, J lost 5 bases, and 16 bases lay in between. The CDR3 protein is CASRKEEGDETQYF. In DNA, the CDR3 is TGTGCCAGCAGGAAGGAAGAGGGAGACGAGACCCAGTACTTC. Full variable domain (rest looked up from reference TRBV2 and TRBJ2-5): EPEVTQTPSHQVTQMGQEVILRCVPISNHLYFYWYRQILGQKVEFLVSFYNNEISEKSEIFDDQFSVERPDGSNFTLKIRSTKLEDSAMYFCASRKEEGDETQYFGPGTRLLVL.

V usage is TRBV19 and J usage is TRBJ1-3; a weak D match, TRBD1 (5 bases). Trimming pared 7 bases from V and 0 bases from J, leaving 13 bases between. CDR1 LNHDA and CDR2 SQIVND come from the germline V gene (reference sequence). The CDR3 extends over 15 amino acids. This CDR3 is CASNVGTYSGNTIYF. The CDR3, as DNA: TGTGCCAGTAACGTGGGGACTTACTCTGGAAACACCATATATTTT.

J is TRBJ1-1 and V is TRBV4-2; 8 nucleotides agree with TRBD1. This CDR3 region has 15 residues. V lost 2 bases to trimming and J lost 1 base; unmatched junction nucleotides: 3. Per germline, CDR1 LGHNA and CDR2 YNFKEQ. The CDR3 DNA reads as TGTGCCAGCAGCCAACCAGGGGGCTCGAACACTGAAGCTTTCTTT. Amino acids: CASSQPGGSNTEAFF.

The chain uses TRBV5-1 and TRBJ2-6; D remains ambiguous. Germline V gene lookup returns CDR1 SGHRS and CDR2 YFSETQ. The length of the CDR3 is 17 residues. The V end lost 1 base, the J end lost 1 base, and 12 bases lay between the germline ends. CDR3 protein: CASSLISTRSGANVLTF. The DNA for the CDR3 is TGCGCCAGCAGCTTGATTTCAACGAGGTCTGGGGCCAACGTCCTGACTTTC.

The chain combines TRBV14 with TRBJ1-2; TRBD1 matches at 7 bases. With V trimmed by 4 bases and J by 1 base, 3 bases remained unmatched. Germline CDR1 and CDR2: SGHDN and FVKESK. The CDR3 is 14 residues long. CDR3 residues: CASSLGGFNYGYTF. CDR3 in DNA: TGTGCCAGCAGCCTAGGGGGCTTTAACTATGGCTACACCTTC.

The chain joins TRBV2 to TRBJ1-6, with D possibly being TRBD1 (6 bases). The CDR3 sequence is 15 residues long. Germline V gene data show CDR1 as SNHLY and CDR2 as FYNNEI. V was cut by 1 base and J by 7 bases, with 11 bases left in between. CDR3 sequence reads: CASSEETGWNSPLHF. CDR3 DNA: TGTGCCAGCAGTGAAGAAACAGGGTGGAATTCACCCCTCCACTTT.

J is TRBJ1-5 and V is TRBV6-5; D is unclear. CDR1 is MNHEY and CDR2 is SVGAGI in the germline V gene. This CDR3 has 13 residues. Trimming removed 6 bases at V and 2 bases at J, with 8 bases between. CDR3 sequence (DNA): TGTGCCAGCAGGGCCGGGGGCAATCAGCCCCAGCATTTT. Translation gives CASRAGGNQPQHF.

V and J are TRBV5-4 and TRBJ2-5; a weak D match, TRBD2 (6 bases). The CDR3 length is 14 residues. V lost 3 bases and J lost 3, with 12 bases in between. Germline-derived CDR1 and CDR2 are SGHNT and YYREEE (reference sequence). The CDR3 bases are TGTGCCAGCAGCTCCGGGACTTGGGAAGAGACCCAGTACTTC. This encodes CASSSGTWEETQYF.

The rearrangement uses TRBV7-2 and TRBJ2-5, with 13 nucleotides matching TRBD2. CDR3 length equals 15 residues. Germline CDR1 is SGHTA and CDR2 is FQGNSA. Unmatched junction bases numbered 1, after V lost 1 base and J lost 5 bases. The CDR3 DNA reads TGTGCCAGCAGCTTAGAGACTAGCGGGGGGGAGACCCAGTACTTC. Translated, it gives CASSLETSGGETQYF.

V is TRBV6-1 and J is TRBJ2-4, with 7 bases aligning to TRBD2. The CDR3 covers 19 residues. The junction had 11 bases not matched to a gene; V was cut back by 0 bases and J by 0 bases. CDR1 and CDR2 (germline): MNHNS, SASEGT. Written as DNA, the CDR3 is TGTGCCAGCAGTGAAGCAGGGACTATCACTACGGTAGCCAAAAACATTCAGTACTTC. Protein sequence: CASSEAGTITTVAKNIQYF.

V gene TRBV30 combines with J gene TRBJ2-3, with D possibly being TRBD2 (6 bases). The CDR3 has 14 amino acids. Germline loops: CDR1 GTSNPN, CDR2 SVGIG (reference sequence). Trimming removed 1 base at V and 0 bases at J, with 8 bases between. The CDR3 DNA is TGTGCCTGGAGTGCCCTAGCGAGCACAGATACGCAGTATTTT. Protein: CAWSALASTDTQYF.

The chain links TRBV2 to TRBJ2-1; D uncertain. The germline V and J ends were trimmed by 2 bases and 3 bases, with 14 bases remaining between them. This CDR3 is built from 16 residues. Germline V gene data show CDR1 as SNHLY and CDR2 as FYNNEI. Here the CDR3 DNA reads TGTGCCAGCAGTGAATCCGCTCCGGGTAACTACAATGAGCAGTTCTTC. It yields the protein CASSESAPGNYNEQFF.

This chain links TRBV9 with TRBJ1-3; D is perhaps TRBD1 (5 bases). There are 15 residues in the CDR3. The germline V and J ends were trimmed by 0 bases and 2 bases, with 9 bases remaining between them. Looked up from germline, CDR1 is SGDLS and CDR2 is YYNGEE. CDR3 nucleotide sequence: TGTGCCAGCAGCGTAGCTTCGGGGGCTGGAAACACCATATATTTT. This codes for CASSVASGAGNTIYF. Full variable domain (remainder filled in from reference TRBV9 and TRBJ1-3): DSGVTQTPKHLITATGQRVTLRCSPRSGDLSVYWYQQSLDQGLQFLIQYYNGEERAKGNILERFSAQQFPDLHSELNLSSLELGDSALYFCASSVASGAGNTIYFGEGSWLTVV.

The chain carries TRBV4-3 and TRBJ1-3; D remains unclear. The CDR3 is made up of 15 amino acids. Trimming removed 0 bases at V and 4 bases at J, with 10 bases between. Germline CDR1 reads LGHNA; CDR2 reads YSLEER. CDR3 protein: CASSQDSRLGNTIYF. CDR3 bases: TGCGCCAGCAGCCAAGACAGCAGGTTGGGAAACACCATATATTTT.

V is TRBV12-5 and J is TRBJ1-4; D is uncertain. Between the trimmed V and J ends, which lost 0 bases and 8 bases, there was a span of 16 bases. This CDR3 comprises 16 residues. Germline V CDR1 and CDR2: LGHNT, FRNRAP. CDR3 sequence: CASGLVSGPGGEKLFF. CDR3 DNA sequence: TGTGCTAGTGGTTTGGTGTCCGGACCTGGAGGGGAAAAACTGTTTTTT.

V and J are TRBV14 and TRBJ2-1; 12 positions match TRBD2. V lost 4 bases, J lost 7 bases, and 5 bases stayed unmatched. CDR1 and CDR2 (germline): SGHDN, FVKESK. This CDR3 is 15 amino acids long. The CDR3 reads CASSPGLAGQNEQFF. The CDR3 DNA is TGTGCCAGCAGCCCCGGACTAGCGGGACAAAATGAGCAGTTCTTC.

J is TRBJ2-7 and V is TRBV7-9; 8 bases align to TRBD1. This CDR3 spans 16 amino acids. CDR1 SEHNR and CDR2 FQNEAQ come from the germline V gene (reference sequence). Trimming cost V 5 bases and J 4 bases; bases outside gene matches: 13. The CDR3 sequence is CASSPRTGPGTYEQYF. The CDR3 nucleotides are TGTGCCAGCAGCCCTCGGACAGGGCCGGGGACTTACGAGCAGTACTTC.

This clone was seen just once. The chain carries TRBV18 and TRBJ1-1; TRBD1 aligns across 9 bases. CDR3 size: 15 residues. Trimming removed 2 bases from V and 5 bases from J; junction bases left unmatched: 6. In germline, CDR1 is KGHSH, CDR2 LQKENI. CDR3 sequence reads: CASSPSGTGLTEAFF. CDR3 in DNA: TGTGCCAGCTCACCATCCGGGACAGGGCTAACTGAAGCTTTCTTT.

The rearrangement joins TRBV7-2 to TRBJ2-3, with 9 bases matching TRBD2. CDR1 SGHTA and CDR2 FQGNSA come from the germline V gene. The J segment lost 6 bases and the V segment lost 1 base, leaving 5 bases of the junction unmatched. The CDR3 runs 15 residues. The CDR3 sequence: CASSLVAGGMDTQYF. CDR3 coding DNA: TGTGCCAGCAGCTTAGTCGCGGGGGGGATGGATACGCAGTATTTT.

The chain uses TRBV3-1 (or the pseudogene TRBV3-2) and TRBJ2-5, with D tentatively TRBD2 (6 bases). The V end was cut by 1 base, the J end by 4 bases, with 13 bases between. This CDR3 is built from 15 residues. Looked up from germline, CDR1 is LGHDT and CDR2 is YNNKEL (reference sequence). DNA for the CDR3: TGTGCCAGCAGCCAAGTCCCCGAGGAGGGAGAGACCCAGTACTTC. Its protein product is CASSQVPEEGETQYF.

This chain joins TRBV3-1 (or the pseudogene TRBV3-2) and TRBJ2-5; D gene unclear. CDR1 is LGHDT, CDR2 YNNKEL, per germline (reference sequence). The CDR3 runs to 11 residues. Between the trimmed V and J ends, which lost 2 bases and 6 bases, there was a span of 4 bases. CDR3 sequence reads: CASSQLQTQYF. DNA of the CDR3: TGTGCCAGCAGCCAACTCCAGACCCAGTACTTC.

The rearrangement uses TRBV6-2 or TRBV6-3 and TRBJ1-5, with TRBD1 matching over 9 bases. This CDR3 spans 15 amino acids. Germline CDR1 MNHEY, CDR2 SVGEGT. V shed 5 bases and J 4 bases; nucleotides not matched to a gene: 6. The DNA of the CDR3 is TGTGCCAGCAGTAAACCGGGACAGGGAAATCAGCCCCAGCATTTT. Translation: CASSKPGQGNQPQHF.

This chain joins TRBV7-9 and TRBJ1-4; D is possibly TRBD1 (5 bases). V shed 2 bases and J shed 7 bases, with 14 bases lying between them. The CDR3 contains 15 residues. The germline V gene has CDR1 SEHNR and CDR2 FQNEAQ (reference sequence). The CDR3 sequence: CASSLHKGPSEKLFF. Here the CDR3 DNA reads TGTGCCAGCAGCTTACATAAGGGGCCCAGTGAAAAACTGTTTTTT.

This clone was detected once. This chain joins TRBV7-3 and TRBJ2-6, with TRBD2 as a possible D gene (6 bases). This CDR3 contains 16 residues. Trimming shortened V by 0 bases and J by 0 bases, and 6 bases separated the two germline ends. The germline V gene has CDR1 SGHTA and CDR2 FQGTGA. The CDR3 nucleotides read TGTGCCAGCAGCTTAACCGGGGGCTCTGGGGCCAACGTCCTGACTTTC. This codes for CASSLTGGSGANVLTF.

The CDR3 DNA reads TGTGCCAGCAGTTACGAAGGAGCTGGAAACACCATATATTTT. Translating gives CASSYEGAGNTIYF. The chain recombines TRBV6-5 with TRBJ1-3; D is unclear. Germline lookup yields CDR1 MNHEY and CDR2 SVGAGI. The CDR3 has 14 residues. The V gene lost 2 bases and the J gene lost 2 bases, with 7 bases spanning the gap.

J is TRBJ2-7 and V is TRBV6-1; tentative D call: TRBD1 (5 bases). CDR1 and CDR2 from the germline V gene are MNHNS and SASEGT. The CDR3 loop spans 15 amino acids. Trimming took off 0 bases at V and 2 bases at J, with 11 bases between the two ends. As DNA, the CDR3 is TGTGCCAGCAGTGAAGCTACTCGGACACCCTACGAGCAGTACTTC. Translating it yields CASSEATRTPYEQYF.